This is a list of T cell receptor beta chains from one sample in a study of blood T cell repertoires in COVID-19. Generated by immunoSEQ multiplex PCR, the TCRdb table keeps only in-frame clones and is missing some. The sample yields roughly 260,000 clones, about 91% seen once. The source material was peripheral blood. These receptors were collected from a person between 18 and 35 years old with COVID-19, enrolled during active disease. Each CDR3 is given with its conserved first and last residue. A D gene is named only where the DNA matches it firmly. The listing skips clone size in some rows; elsewhere it reads once, few, many or a size class.

. TRBJ2-5 . TRBV6-6 CASSRQGASGSLETQYF TGTGCCAGCAGTCGACAGGGGGCTAGCGGGAGTTTAGAGACCCAGTACTTC
. TRBJ1-3 . TRBV12-3/TRBV12-4 CASSFSPGNTIYF TGTGCCAGCAGTTTTAGTCCTGGAAACACCATATATTTT
. TRBJ2-3 TRBD1 TRBV11-3 CASSLGTGTSTDTQYF TGTGCCAGCAGCTTAGGGACAGGAACTAGCACAGATACGCAGTATTTT
. TRBJ2-1 TRBD2 TRBV7-6 CASSLEAPSGESYNEQFF TGTGCCAGCAGCTTAGAGGCCCCTAGCGGAGAGTCCTACAATGAGCAGTTCTTC
. TRBJ2-3 TRBD2 TRBV6-5 CASIMNRGGQDTQYF TGTGCCAGCATAATGAATCGGGGGGGGCAAGATACGCAGTATTTT
. TRBJ2-7 . TRBV27 CASMRSAGTYEQYF TGTGCCAGCATGAGGTCTGCCGGAACTTACGAGCAGTACTTC
. TRBJ2-7 TRBD2 TRBV25-1 CASSVSPGLAGVGYEQYF TGTGCCAGCAGTGTATCTCCGGGGCTAGCGGGAGTAGGATACGAGCAGTACTTC
. TRBJ2-3 TRBD2 TRBV19 CASTKLAGGADTQYF TGTGCCAGTACCAAACTAGCGGGAGGCGCAGATACGCAGTATTTT
. TRBJ2-1 . TRBV11-2 CASRGGGSSYNEQFF TGTGCCAGCAGAGGGGGGGGGAGCTCCTACAATGAGCAGTTCTTC
. TRBJ2-1 . TRBV6-5 CASSPRQTYNEQFF TGTGCCAGCAGTCCGAGACAAACCTACAATGAGCAGTTCTTC
. TRBJ2-7 TRBD2 TRBV6-5 CASSRTSGSRYEQYF TGTGCCAGCAGTAGGACTAGCGGGAGTAGGTACGAGCAGTACTTC
. TRBJ2-1 TRBD2 TRBV28 CASSAYLAGVLNEQFF TGTGCCAGCAGTGCATATCTAGCGGGAGTTTTGAATGAGCAGTTCTTC
few TRBJ1-2 . TRBV3-1/TRBV3-2 CASSPQGTYGYTF TGTGCCAGCAGCCCGCAGGGTACCTATGGCTACACCTTC
. TRBJ2-3 . TRBV19 CASSVPGSNPHTDTQYF TGTGCCAGTAGTGTTCCGGGATCCAACCCACACACAGATACGCAGTATTTT
. TRBJ2-3 . TRBV11-2 CASRAGRAGNTDTQYF TGTGCCAGCAGGGCCGGTCGGGCGGGAAACACAGATACGCAGTATTTT
. TRBJ1-1 . TRBV16 CASSRGGNTEAFF TGTGCCAGCTCCCGGGGGGGGAACACTGAAGCTTTCTTT
. TRBJ2-1 . TRBV18 CASSRGPSNEQFF TGTGCCAGCTCGCGTGGGCCGAGCAATGAGCAGTTCTTC
once TRBJ2-5 TRBD1 TRBV7-8 CASSTGQSEGQYF TGTGCCAGCAGCACGGGACAGTCCGAGGGCCAGTACTTC